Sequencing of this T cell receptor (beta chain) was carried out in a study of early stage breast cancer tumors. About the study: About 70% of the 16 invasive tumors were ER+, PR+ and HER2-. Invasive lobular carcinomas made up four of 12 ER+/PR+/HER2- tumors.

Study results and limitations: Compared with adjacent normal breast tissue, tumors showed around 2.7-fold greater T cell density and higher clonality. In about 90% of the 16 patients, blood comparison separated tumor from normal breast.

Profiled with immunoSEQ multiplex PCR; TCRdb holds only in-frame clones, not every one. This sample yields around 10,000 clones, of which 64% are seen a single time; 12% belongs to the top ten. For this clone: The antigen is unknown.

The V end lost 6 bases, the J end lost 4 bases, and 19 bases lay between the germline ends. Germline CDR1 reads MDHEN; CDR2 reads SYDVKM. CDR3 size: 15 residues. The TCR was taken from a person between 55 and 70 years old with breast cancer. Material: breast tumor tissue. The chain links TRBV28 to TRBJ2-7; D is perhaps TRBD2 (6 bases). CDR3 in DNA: TGTGCCAGCAGGTCATACGGAATGGGGACTTACGAGCAGTACTTC. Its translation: CASRSYGMGTYEQYF.